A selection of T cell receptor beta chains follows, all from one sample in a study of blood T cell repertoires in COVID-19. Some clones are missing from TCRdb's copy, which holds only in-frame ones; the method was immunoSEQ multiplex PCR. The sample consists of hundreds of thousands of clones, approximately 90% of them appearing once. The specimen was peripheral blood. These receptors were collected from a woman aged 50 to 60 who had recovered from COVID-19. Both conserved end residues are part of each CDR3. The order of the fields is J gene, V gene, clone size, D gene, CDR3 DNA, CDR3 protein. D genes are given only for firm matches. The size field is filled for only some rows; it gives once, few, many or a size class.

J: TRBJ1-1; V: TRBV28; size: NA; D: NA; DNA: TGTGCCAGCAGTTTATGGGACAGATTGAACACTGAAGCTTTCTTT; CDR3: CASSLWDRLNTEAFF
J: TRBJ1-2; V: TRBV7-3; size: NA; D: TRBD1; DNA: TGTGCCAGCAACGGGACAGGGGTATATGGCTACACCTTC; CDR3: CASNGTGVYGYTF
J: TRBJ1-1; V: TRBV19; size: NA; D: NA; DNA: TGTGCCAGTAGTCCCCGCGGGATGGGCACTGAAGCTTTCTTT; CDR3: CASSPRGMGTEAFF
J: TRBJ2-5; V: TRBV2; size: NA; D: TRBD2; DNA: TGTGCCATTCGACTGCGGGGGATGTACCAAGAGACCCAGTACTTC; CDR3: CAIRLRGMYQETQYF
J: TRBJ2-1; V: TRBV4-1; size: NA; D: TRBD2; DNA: TGCGCCAGCAGCCGCCCCCCTAGCGGGGGCTCCTACAATGAGCAGTTCTTC; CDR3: CASSRPPSGGSYNEQFF
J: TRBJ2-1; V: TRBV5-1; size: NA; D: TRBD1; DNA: TGCGCCAGCAGCGACGGGCACAGGGGCTCGGGTTTGGTCAATGAGCAGTTCTTC; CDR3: CASSDGHRGSGLVNEQFF
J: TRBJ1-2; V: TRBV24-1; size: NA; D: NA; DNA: TGTGCCACCAGTGATATGGCAGGGTATGGCTACACCTTC; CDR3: CATSDMAGYGYTF
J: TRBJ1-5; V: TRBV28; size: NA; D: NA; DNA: TGTGCCAGCATTCCGAGGGGGGGGGAAAGCAATCAGCCCCAGCATTTT; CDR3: CASIPRGGESNQPQHF
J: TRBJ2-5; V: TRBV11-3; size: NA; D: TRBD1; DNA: TGTGCCAGCAGCTTCGGGACAGGGGGAAATCAAGAGACCCAGTACTTC; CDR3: CASSFGTGGNQETQYF
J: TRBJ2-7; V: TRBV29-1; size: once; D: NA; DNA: TGCAGCGTTGAACAGGGTTCCTCCTACGAGCAGTACTTC; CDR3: CSVEQGSSYEQYF
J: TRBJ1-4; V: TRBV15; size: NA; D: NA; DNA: TGTGCCACCACCCGTGGGTGGGCTGGAACTAATGAAAAACTGTTTTTT; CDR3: CATTRGWAGTNEKLFF
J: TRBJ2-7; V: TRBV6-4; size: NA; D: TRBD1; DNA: TGTGCCAGCGTAATAACGGACAGGGTCCACGAGCAGTACTTC; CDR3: CASVITDRVHEQYF
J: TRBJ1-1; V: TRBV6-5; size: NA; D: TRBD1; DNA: TGTGCCAGCAGTATAGGACAGGGGAACACTGAAGCTTTCTTT; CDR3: CASSIGQGNTEAFF
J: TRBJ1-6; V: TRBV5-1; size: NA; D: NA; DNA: TGCGCCAGCCAATCCGGTCTTTGGAGTTCACCCCTCCACTTT; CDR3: CASQSGLWSSPLHF
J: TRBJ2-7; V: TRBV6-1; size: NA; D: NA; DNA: TGTGCCAGCAGCTTCGGGTTGGGAGTCTACGAGCAGTACTTC; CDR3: CASSFGLGVYEQYF
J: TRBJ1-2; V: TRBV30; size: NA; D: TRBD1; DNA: TGTGCCTGGAGTGCCGGGACAGTGAACTATGGCTACACCTTC; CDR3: CAWSAGTVNYGYTF
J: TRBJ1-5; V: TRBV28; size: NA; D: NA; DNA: TGTGCCAGCAGTCCCCGGGGGGGCTTGAATCAGCCCCAGCATTTT; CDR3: CASSPRGGLNQPQHF
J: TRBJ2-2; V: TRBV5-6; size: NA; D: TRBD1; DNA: TGTGCCAGCAGCCTACCCAGGGGGTTGGGCGGGGAGCTGTTTTTT; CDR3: CASSLPRGLGGELFF
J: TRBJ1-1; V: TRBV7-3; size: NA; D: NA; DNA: TGTGCCAGCAGCCAAGAAAAGGGGACTACAAACACTGAAGCTTTCTTT; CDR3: CASSQEKGTTNTEAFF
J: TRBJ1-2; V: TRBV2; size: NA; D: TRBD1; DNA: TGTGCCAGCAGGGAACAGGGGGCCGACTATGGCTACACCTTC; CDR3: CASREQGADYGYTF
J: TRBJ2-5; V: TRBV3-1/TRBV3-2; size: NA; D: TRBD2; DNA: TGTGCCAGCAGAACGGGACTAGCGGGGGAAGAGACCCAGTACTTC; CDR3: CASRTGLAGEETQYF
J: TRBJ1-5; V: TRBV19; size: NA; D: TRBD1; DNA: TGTGCCAGTAGTATCGGACAGGGGAGAAATCAGCCCCAGCATTTT; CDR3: CASSIGQGRNQPQHF
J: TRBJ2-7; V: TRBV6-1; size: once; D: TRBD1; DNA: TGTGCCAGCAGTGATTGGGGACAGGGGTCCTACGAGCAGTACTTC; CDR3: CASSDWGQGSYEQYF
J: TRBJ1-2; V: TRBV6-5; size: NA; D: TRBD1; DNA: TGTGCCAGCAGTTACTCGACCGGAGGACAGGGAAGATTCTACACCTTC; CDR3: CASSYSTGGQGRFYTF
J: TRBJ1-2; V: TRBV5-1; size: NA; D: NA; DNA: TGCGCCAGCAGCCCTCAGGGGTCTAACTATGGCTACACCTTC; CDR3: CASSPQGSNYGYTF
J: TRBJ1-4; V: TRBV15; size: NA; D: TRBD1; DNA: TGTGCCACCAGCAGAGCCCCGTCCGGGACAGCTAATGAAAAACTGTTTTTT; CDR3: CATSRAPSGTANEKLFF
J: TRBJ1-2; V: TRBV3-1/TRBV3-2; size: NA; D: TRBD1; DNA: TGTGCCAGCAGCCTCGTAGAGAGGGGGCATAGCTATGGCTACACCTTC; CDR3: CASSLVERGHSYGYTF
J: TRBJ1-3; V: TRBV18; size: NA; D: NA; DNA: TGTGCCAGCTCACCATCGAGGGGACACGGAAACACCATATATTTT; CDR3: CASSPSRGHGNTIYF
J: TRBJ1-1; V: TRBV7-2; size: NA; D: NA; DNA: TGTGCCAGCAGCACACCACAGGGTCGGAACACTGAAGCTTTCTTT; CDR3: CASSTPQGRNTEAFF
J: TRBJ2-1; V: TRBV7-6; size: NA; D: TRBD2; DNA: TGTGCCAGCAGCTCCGATCCCCCTGGGACTAGAAGAAATGAGCAGTTCTTC; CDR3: CASSSDPPGTRRNEQFF
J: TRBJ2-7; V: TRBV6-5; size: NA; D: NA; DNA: TGTGCCACCCTCGGTGCAGGGTCCAGCTCCTACGAGCAGTACTTC; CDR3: CATLGAGSSSYEQYF
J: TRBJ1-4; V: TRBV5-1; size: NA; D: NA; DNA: TGCGCCAGCAGCGTACCCACAGGCCCAGAGGATGAAAAACTGTTTTTT; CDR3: CASSVPTGPEDEKLFF
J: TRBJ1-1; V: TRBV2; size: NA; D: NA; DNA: TGTGCCAGCAGTGAAGGCAGGGCAACTGAAGCTTTCTTT; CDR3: CASSEGRATEAFF
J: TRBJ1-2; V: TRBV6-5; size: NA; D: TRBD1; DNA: TGTGCCAGCAGTCCCACTGAGGGGACAGGCCCCACCTTC; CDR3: CASSPTEGTGPTF
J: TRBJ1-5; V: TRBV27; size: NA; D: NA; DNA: TGTGCCAGCGGAGAGGGAGGGTTTAATCAGCCCCAGCATTTT; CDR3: CASGEGGFNQPQHF
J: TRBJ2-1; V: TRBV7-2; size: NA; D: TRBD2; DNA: TGTGCCAGCAGCTTGGTAGCGGGCGCCTACAATGAGCAGTTCTTC; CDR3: CASSLVAGAYNEQFF
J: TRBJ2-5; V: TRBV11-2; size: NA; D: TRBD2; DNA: TGTGCCAGCAGCTCCTTAGCGGGAACTGAGACCCAGTACTTC; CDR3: CASSSLAGTETQYF
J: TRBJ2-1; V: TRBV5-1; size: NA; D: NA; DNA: TGCGCCAGCAGCTTCGGGGATTGGTCCTACAATGAGCAGTTCTTC; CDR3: CASSFGDWSYNEQFF
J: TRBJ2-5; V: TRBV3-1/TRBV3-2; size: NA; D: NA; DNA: TGTGCCAGCAGCCAAGTAACTAGGGCGGAGACCCAGTACTTC; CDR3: CASSQVTRAETQYF
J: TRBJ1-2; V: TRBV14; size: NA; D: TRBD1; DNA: TGTGCCAGCAGCCATACTAGGACAGGGGGCTATGGCTACACCTTC; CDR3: CASSHTRTGGYGYTF
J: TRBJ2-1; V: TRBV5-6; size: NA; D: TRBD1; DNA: TGTGCCAGCAGTTCCCCGGGACAGGGGTTAGGTAATGAGCAGTTCTTC; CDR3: CASSSPGQGLGNEQFF
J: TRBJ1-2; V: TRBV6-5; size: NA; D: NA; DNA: TGTGCCAGCAGTTACTCTGGGCGTTCCCGCTATGGCTACACCTTC; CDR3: CASSYSGRSRYGYTF
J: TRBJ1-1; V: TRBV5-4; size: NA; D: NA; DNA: TGTGCCAGCAGCTTGGGAGCAGGGACTGAAGCTTTCTTT; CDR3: CASSLGAGTEAFF
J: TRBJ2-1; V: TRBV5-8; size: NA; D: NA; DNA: TGTGCCAGCAGCCCTCAATCTAGGAGCTTCTACAATGAGCAGTTCTTC; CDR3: CASSPQSRSFYNEQFF
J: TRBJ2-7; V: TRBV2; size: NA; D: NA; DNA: TGTGCCAGTAGGTGGGGACACTCCTCCTCCTACGAGCAGTACTTC; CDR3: CASRWGHSSSYEQYF
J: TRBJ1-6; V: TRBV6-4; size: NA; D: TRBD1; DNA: TGTGCCAGCAGCCAGGGGGGCAGGGTGGGTTCACCCCTCCACTTT; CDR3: CASSQGGRVGSPLHF
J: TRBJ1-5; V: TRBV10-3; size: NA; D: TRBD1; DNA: TGTGCCATCAGCCCCGACAGGGGTAGACGCAATCAGCCCCAGCATTTT; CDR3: CAISPDRGRRNQPQHF
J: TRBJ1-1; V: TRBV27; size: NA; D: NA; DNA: TGTGCCAGCAGTTGGACGGCCGAGGGCGCTGAAGCTTTCTTT; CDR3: CASSWTAEGAEAFF
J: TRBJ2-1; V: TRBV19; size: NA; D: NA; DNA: TGTGCCAGTAGTCCAGGACTACTTCGCTCCTACAATGAGCAGTTCTTC; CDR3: CASSPGLLRSYNEQFF
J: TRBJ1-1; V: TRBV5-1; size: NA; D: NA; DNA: TGCGCCAGCAGCTTGGCCTCGGTGAACACTGAAGCTTTCTTT; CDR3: CASSLASVNTEAFF
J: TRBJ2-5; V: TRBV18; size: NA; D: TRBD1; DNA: TGTGCCAGCTCACCACCCGGACAGGGACAAGAGACCCAGTACTTC; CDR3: CASSPPGQGQETQYF
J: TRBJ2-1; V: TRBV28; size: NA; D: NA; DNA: TGTGCCAGCAGTAGGGGGGGCTCCTACAATGAGCAGTTCTTC; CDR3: CASSRGGSYNEQFF
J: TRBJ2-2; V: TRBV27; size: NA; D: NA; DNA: TGTGCCAGCAGTTTGGGGCAGACGAACACCGGGGAGCTGTTTTTT; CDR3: CASSLGQTNTGELFF
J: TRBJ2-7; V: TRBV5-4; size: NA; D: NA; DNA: TGTGCCAGCAGCTTGGAACAGGGTCGCGCGGAGCAGTACTTC; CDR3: CASSLEQGRAEQYF
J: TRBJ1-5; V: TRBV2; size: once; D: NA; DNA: TGTGCCAGCAGTTGGGGGACACGGCAGCCCCAGCATTTT; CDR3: CASSWGTRQPQHF